Listed below are T cell receptor beta chains from one sample, sequenced in a study of blood T cell repertoires in COVID-19. Produced via immunoSEQ multiplex PCR; TCRdb's table is partial and in-frame only. Among roughly 250,000 clones, 65% to 85% were seen once, and the ten largest hold approximately 14%. The sequencing sample was made of peripheral blood. Every receptor here comes from a person between 65 and 80 years old with COVID-19, enrolled during active disease. Each CDR3 is given with its conserved first and last residue. D genes are given only for firm matches. The size field is filled for only some rows; it gives once, few, many or a size class.

CDR3 length,clone size,D gene,J gene,V gene,CDR3 protein,CDR3 DNA
15,.,TRBD1,TRBJ1-2,TRBV2,CASSDRQGAFGGYTF,TGTGCCAGCAGCGACAGACAGGGGGCGTTTGGTGGCTACACCTTC
15,.,TRBD1,TRBJ1-1,TRBV6-2/TRBV6-3,CASSYSRTGYTEAFF,TGTGCCAGCAGTTACTCTAGGACAGGGTACACTGAAGCTTTCTTT
14,.,TRBD2,TRBJ2-2,TRBV5-4,CASSLAGATGELFF,TGTGCCAGCAGCCTAGCGGGGGCCACCGGGGAGCTGTTTTTT
13,.,TRBD1,TRBJ2-7,TRBV7-2,CASSPDRGYEQYF,TGTGCCAGCAGCCCGGACAGGGGATACGAGCAGTACTTC
19,.,.,TRBJ1-5,TRBV21-1,CASSKVSAGGKNGNQPQHF,TGTGCCAGCAGCAAAGTCTCGGCAGGGGGCAAGAATGGCAATCAGCCCCAGCATTTT
18,once,.,TRBJ2-2,TRBV4-1,CASSSIPLAEANTGELFF,TGCGCCAGCAGCTCCATCCCCTTAGCGGAGGCGAACACCGGGGAGCTGTTTTTT
15,.,.,TRBJ2-3,TRBV28,CASTPAAVGGDTQYF,TGTGCCAGCACCCCGGCCGCGGTCGGTGGGGATACGCAGTATTTT
13,.,.,TRBJ2-7,TRBV15,CATSRDRGYEQYF,TGTGCCACCAGCAGGGACAGAGGCTACGAGCAGTACTTC
15,.,.,TRBJ2-2,TRBV6-6,CASRETGRNTGELFF,TGTGCCAGCAGAGAGACAGGAAGGAACACCGGGGAGCTGTTTTTT
14,.,.,TRBJ2-7,TRBV7-9,CASSLGAPNYEQYF,TGTGCCAGCAGCTTAGGAGCCCCGAACTACGAGCAGTACTTC
14,.,TRBD1,TRBJ1-2,TRBV3-1/TRBV3-2,CASSQTGTGHGYTF,TGTGCCAGCAGCCAAACCGGGACAGGGCATGGCTACACCTTC
14,once,TRBD2,TRBJ2-2,TRBV10-3,CAARGGRITGELFF,TGTGCCGCTCGCGGGGGAAGAATCACCGGGGAGCTGTTTTTT
11,.,.,TRBJ1-1,TRBV28,CASHRAGEAFF,TGTGCCAGCCATAGGGCAGGGGAAGCTTTCTTT
17,.,TRBD2,TRBJ2-3,TRBV7-2,CASSLVGSGSNPDTQYF,TGTGCCAGCAGCTTAGTAGGAAGCGGGAGCAACCCAGATACGCAGTATTTT
17,.,TRBD1,TRBJ2-1,TRBV4-2,CASSQDRGQGAENEQFF,TGTGCCAGCAGCCAAGATCGAGGTCAGGGGGCAGAGAATGAGCAGTTCTTC
15,.,TRBD1,TRBJ1-5,TRBV4-3,CASSQGTGASEPQHF,TGCGCCAGCAGCCAAGGGACAGGGGCATCGGAGCCCCAGCATTTT
15,.,.,TRBJ2-5,TRBV5-5,CASRQTGTLQETQYF,TGTGCCAGCAGGCAAACCGGGACTCTCCAAGAGACCCAGTACTTC
14,.,TRBD1,TRBJ2-7,TRBV12-5,CASGHTDRGGEQYF,TGTGCTAGTGGCCACACCGACAGGGGTGGCGAGCAGTACTTC
17,.,TRBD2,TRBJ2-3,TRBV7-2,CASSSLAGGPDKDTQYF,TGTGCCAGCAGCTCCCTAGCGGGAGGGCCCGATAAGGATACGCAGTATTTT
15,.,.,TRBJ1-2,TRBV28,CASSLGGRGNYGYTF,TGTGCCAGCAGTTTGGGGGGGCGAGGTAACTATGGCTACACCTTC
14,.,TRBD1,TRBJ1-2,TRBV5-1,CASSLGQGAYGYTF,TGCGCCAGCAGCTTAGGACAGGGGGCCTATGGCTACACCTTC
16,few,.,TRBJ2-5,TRBV5-1,CASSLTFRGDQETQYF,TGCGCCAGCAGCTTGACTTTCCGGGGAGACCAAGAGACCCAGTACTTC
14,.,.,TRBJ1-6,TRBV2,CASSEMAVRSPLHF,TGTGCCAGCAGTGAAATGGCAGTACGTTCACCCCTCCACTTT
16,.,TRBD2,TRBJ2-2,TRBV11-2,CASSFWAGGNTGELFF,TGTGCCAGCAGCTTTTGGGCGGGGGGCAACACCGGGGAGCTGTTTTTT
14,.,.,TRBJ1-1,TRBV19,CASSIDRGSTEAFF,TGTGCCAGTAGTATAGATAGGGGGAGCACTGAAGCTTTCTTT
12,few,.,TRBJ1-5,TRBV7-2,CASSLEGRAQHF,TGTGCCAGCAGCTTAGAAGGTCGGGCCCAGCATTTT
17,.,.,TRBJ1-1,TRBV5-6,CASSPAPLTVRRTEAFF,TGTGCCAGCAGCCCTGCCCCACTTACTGTTCGGAGGACTGAAGCTTTCTTT
12,.,.,TRBJ2-1,TRBV5-5,CASSLKGNEQFF,TGTGCCAGCAGCTTGAAGGGGAATGAGCAGTTCTTC
15,few,.,TRBJ1-1,TRBV20-1,CSASSLLDSTADAFF,TGCAGTGCTAGTTCCCTCCTCGACAGTACCGCTGATGCTTTCTTT
15,.,TRBD1,TRBJ1-1,TRBV13,CASSTYRGANTEAFF,TGTGCCAGCAGCACCTACAGGGGTGCGAACACTGAAGCTTTCTTT
15,.,TRBD1,TRBJ2-7,TRBV11-1,CASTRTRDSIYEQYF,TGTGCCAGCACGAGAACACGGGACAGCATATACGAGCAGTACTTC
15,.,TRBD2,TRBJ2-1,TRBV3-1/TRBV3-2,CASSQNPGGPNEQFF,TGTGCCAGCAGCCAAAATCCGGGAGGGCCTAATGAGCAGTTCTTC
14,.,.,TRBJ1-5,TRBV28,CASSFGADDQPQHF,TGTGCCAGCAGTTTCGGTGCCGATGATCAGCCCCAGCATTTT
19,.,TRBD2,TRBJ2-3,TRBV29-1,CSVASRGSRLASSTDTQYF,TGCAGCGTTGCCTCAAGAGGTTCAAGACTAGCGTCTAGCACAGATACGCAGTATTTT
14,.,.,TRBJ2-3,TRBV7-2,CASSLSRNSDTQYF,TGTGCCAGCAGCTTGAGCAGGAATTCAGATACGCAGTATTTT
14,.,.,TRBJ1-3,TRBV3-1/TRBV3-2,CASSQVTVGNTIYF,TGTGCCAGCAGCCAAGTAACAGTCGGAAACACCATATATTTT
16,.,TRBD1,TRBJ1-2,TRBV25-1,CASSGTRDRGPGGYTF,TGTGCCAGCAGTGGAACCCGGGACAGGGGGCCAGGTGGCTACACCTTC
13,.,.,TRBJ1-5,TRBV19,CASNHGSNQPQHF,TGTGCCTCGAACCACGGGTCCAATCAGCCCCAGCATTTT
16,few,.,TRBJ1-2,TRBV6-1,CASSEHLASQLYGYTF,TGTGCCAGCAGTGAACATCTTGCTTCACAGCTTTATGGCTACACCTTC
13,.,.,TRBJ2-7,TRBV30,CAWNSGDSYEQYF,TGTGCCTGGAACAGCGGAGACTCCTACGAGCAGTACTTC
16,.,TRBD2,TRBJ2-1,TRBV19,CASSWTSGGSYNEQFF,TGTGCCAGTAGCTGGACTAGCGGGGGCTCCTACAATGAGCAGTTCTTC
17,.,.,TRBJ1-2,TRBV25-1,CASSDGGGNTFNYGYTF,TGTGCCAGCAGTGATGGAGGTGGCAACACCTTTAACTATGGCTACACCTTC
14,once,TRBD2,TRBJ2-3,TRBV2,CASYGGVRTDTQYF,TGTGCCAGCTATGGGGGGGTGCGCACAGATACGCAGTATTTT
15,.,.,TRBJ2-2,TRBV5-1,CASSLEASVSGELFF,TGCGCCAGCAGCTTGGAGGCTAGCGTTAGCGGGGAGCTGTTTTTT